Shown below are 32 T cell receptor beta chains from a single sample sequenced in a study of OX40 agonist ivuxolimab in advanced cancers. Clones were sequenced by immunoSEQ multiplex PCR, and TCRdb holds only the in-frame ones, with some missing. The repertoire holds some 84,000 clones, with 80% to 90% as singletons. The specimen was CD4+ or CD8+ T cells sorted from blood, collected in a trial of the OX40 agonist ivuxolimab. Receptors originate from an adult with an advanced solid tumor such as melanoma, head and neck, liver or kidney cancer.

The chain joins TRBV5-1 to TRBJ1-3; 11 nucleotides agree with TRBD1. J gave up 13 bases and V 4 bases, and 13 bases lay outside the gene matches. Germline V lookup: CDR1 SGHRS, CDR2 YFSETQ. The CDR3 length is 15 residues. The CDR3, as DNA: TGCGCCAGCAGCGTGACCGGGACAGGGGGTTCCTTTATATATTTT. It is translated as CASSVTGTGGSFIYF.

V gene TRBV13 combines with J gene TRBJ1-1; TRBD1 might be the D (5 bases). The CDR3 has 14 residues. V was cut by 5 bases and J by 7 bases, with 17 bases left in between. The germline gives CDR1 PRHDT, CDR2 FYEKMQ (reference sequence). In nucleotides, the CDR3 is TGTGCCAGCAGCCCCTTCGAGGGGATAGGTGAAGCTTTCTTT. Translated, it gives CASSPFEGIGEAFF.

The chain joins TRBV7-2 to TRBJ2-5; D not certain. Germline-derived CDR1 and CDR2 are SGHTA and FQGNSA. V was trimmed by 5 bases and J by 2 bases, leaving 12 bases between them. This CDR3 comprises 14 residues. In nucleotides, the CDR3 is TGTGCCAGCAGCCGAGATCACGGACAAGAGACCCAGTACTTC. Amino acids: CASSRDHGQETQYF.

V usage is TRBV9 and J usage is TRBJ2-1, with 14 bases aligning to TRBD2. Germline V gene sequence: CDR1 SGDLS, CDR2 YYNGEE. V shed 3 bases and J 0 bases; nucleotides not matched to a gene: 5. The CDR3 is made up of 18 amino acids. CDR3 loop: CASSGGLAGAFSYNEQFF. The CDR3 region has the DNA TGTGCCAGCAGCGGGGGACTAGCGGGGGCCTTCTCCTACAATGAGCAGTTCTTC.

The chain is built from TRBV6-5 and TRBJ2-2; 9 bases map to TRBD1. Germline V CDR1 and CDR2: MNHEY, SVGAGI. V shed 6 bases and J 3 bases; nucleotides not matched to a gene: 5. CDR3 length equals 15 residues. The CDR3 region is CASRTGGADTGELFF. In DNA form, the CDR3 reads TGTGCCAGCAGAACAGGGGGCGCGGACACCGGGGAGCTGTTTTTT.

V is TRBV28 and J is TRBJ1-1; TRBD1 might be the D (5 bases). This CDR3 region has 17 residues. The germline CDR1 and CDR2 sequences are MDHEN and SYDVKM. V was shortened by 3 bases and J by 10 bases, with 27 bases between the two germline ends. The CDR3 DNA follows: TGTGCCAGCAGTTTCTACCACCCCCGGGACCCCATTGCTGCAGCTTTCTTT. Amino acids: CASSFYHPRDPIAAAFF.

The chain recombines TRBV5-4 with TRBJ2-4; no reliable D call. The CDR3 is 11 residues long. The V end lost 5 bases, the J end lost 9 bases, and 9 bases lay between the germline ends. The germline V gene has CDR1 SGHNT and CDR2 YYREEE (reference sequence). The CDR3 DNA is TGTGCCAGCAGTTCGTATGGCATTCAGTACTTC. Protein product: CASSSYGIQYF.

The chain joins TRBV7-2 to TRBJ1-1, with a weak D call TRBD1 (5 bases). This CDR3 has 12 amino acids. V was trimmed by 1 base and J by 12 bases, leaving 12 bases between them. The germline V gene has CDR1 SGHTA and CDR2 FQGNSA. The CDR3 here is CASSLVRGVTFF. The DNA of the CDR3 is TGTGCCAGCAGCTTAGTACGGGGGGTGACTTTCTTT.

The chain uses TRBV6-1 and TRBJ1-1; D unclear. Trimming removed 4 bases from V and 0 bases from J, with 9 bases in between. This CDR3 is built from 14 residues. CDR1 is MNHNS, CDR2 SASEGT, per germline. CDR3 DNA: TGTGCCAGCAGTGGCGGCGCAGTGAACACTGAAGCTTTCTTT. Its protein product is CASSGGAVNTEAFF.

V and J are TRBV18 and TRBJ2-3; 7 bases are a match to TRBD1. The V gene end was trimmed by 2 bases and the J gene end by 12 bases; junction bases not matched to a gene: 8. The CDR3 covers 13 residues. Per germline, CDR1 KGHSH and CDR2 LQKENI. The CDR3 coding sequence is TGTGCCAGCTCACCAACTACAGGACAGGATCAGTATTTT. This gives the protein CASSPTTGQDQYF.

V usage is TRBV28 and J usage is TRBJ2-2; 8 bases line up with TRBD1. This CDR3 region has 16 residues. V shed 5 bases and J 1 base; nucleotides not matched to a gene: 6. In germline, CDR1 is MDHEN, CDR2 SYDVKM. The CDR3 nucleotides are TGTGCCAGCAGTGTCTCCGGGACAGGGAACACCGGGGAGCTGTTTTTT. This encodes CASSVSGTGNTGELFF.

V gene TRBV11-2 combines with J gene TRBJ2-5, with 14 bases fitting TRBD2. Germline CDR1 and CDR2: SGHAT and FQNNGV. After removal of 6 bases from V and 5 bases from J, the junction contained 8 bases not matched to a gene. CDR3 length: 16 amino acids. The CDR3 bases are TGTGCCAGCAGGAGACTAGCGGGAGGGCCTGGGGAGACCCAGTACTTC. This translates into CASRRLAGGPGETQYF.

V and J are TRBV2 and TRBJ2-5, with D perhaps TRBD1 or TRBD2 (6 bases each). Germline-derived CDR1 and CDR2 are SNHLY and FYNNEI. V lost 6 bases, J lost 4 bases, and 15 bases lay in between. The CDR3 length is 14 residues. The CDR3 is CASSEEGGGETQYF. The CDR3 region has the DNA TGTGCCAGCAGCGAGGAGGGGGGAGGAGAGACCCAGTACTTC. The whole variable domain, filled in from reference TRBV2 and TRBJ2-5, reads EPEVTQTPSHQVTQMGQEVILRCVPISNHLYFYWYRQILGQKVEFLVSFYNNEISEKSEIFDDQFSVERPDGSNFTLKIRSTKLEDSAMYFCASSEEGGGETQYFGPGTRLLVL.

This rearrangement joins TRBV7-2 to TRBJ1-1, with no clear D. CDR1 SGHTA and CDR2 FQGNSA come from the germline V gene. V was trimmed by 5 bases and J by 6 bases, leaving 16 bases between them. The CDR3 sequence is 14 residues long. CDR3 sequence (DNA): TGTGCCAGCAGCATTTCTGAAACGAGGGCTGAAGCTTTCTTT. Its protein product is CASSISETRAEAFF.

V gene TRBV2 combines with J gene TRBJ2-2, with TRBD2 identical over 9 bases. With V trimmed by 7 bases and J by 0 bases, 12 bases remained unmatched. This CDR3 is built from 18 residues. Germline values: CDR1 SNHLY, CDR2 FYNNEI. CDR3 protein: CASNRRSSGGTNTGELFF. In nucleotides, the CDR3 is TGTGCCAGCAACCGGCGGAGTAGCGGGGGAACGAACACCGGGGAGCTGTTTTTT.

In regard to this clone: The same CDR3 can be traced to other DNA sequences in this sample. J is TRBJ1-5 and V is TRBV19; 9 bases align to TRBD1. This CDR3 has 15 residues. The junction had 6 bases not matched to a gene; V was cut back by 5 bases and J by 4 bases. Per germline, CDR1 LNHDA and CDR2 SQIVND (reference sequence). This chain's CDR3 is CASSGGTGRNQPQHF. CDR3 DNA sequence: TGTGCCAGTAGTGGTGGGACAGGGCGAAATCAGCCCCAGCATTTT.

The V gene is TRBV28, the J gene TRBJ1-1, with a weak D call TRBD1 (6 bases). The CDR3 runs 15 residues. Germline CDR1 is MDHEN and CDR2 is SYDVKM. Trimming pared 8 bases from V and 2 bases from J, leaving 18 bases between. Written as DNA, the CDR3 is TGTGCCAGCCCGGATCCGGGACAAGTCAACACTGAAGCTTTCTTT. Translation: CASPDPGQVNTEAFF.

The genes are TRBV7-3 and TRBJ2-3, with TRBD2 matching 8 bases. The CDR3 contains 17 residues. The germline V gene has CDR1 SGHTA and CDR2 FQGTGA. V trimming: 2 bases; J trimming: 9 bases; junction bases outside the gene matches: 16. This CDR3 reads CASSLESSGRGFGTQYF. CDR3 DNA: TGTGCCAGCAGCTTAGAGTCCTCCGGGAGGGGTTTTGGGACGCAGTATTTT.

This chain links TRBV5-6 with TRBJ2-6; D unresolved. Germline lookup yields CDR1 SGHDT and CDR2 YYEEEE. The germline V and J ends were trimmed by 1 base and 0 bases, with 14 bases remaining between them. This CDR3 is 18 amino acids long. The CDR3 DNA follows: TGTGCCAGCAGCTTGTGGGCGGCGATCTCCTCTGGGGCCAACGTCCTGACTTTC. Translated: CASSLWAAISSGANVLTF.

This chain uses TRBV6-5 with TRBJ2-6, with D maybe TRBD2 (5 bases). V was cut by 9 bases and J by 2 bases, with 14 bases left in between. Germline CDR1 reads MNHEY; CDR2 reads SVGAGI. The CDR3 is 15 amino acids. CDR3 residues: CASGESIAGANVLTF. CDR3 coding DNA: TGTGCCAGTGGGGAGAGCATAGCTGGGGCCAACGTCCTGACTTTC.

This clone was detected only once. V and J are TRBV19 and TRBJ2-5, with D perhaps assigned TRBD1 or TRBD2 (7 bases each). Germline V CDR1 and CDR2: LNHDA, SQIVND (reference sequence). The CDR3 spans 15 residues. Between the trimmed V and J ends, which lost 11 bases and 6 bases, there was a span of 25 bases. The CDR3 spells CALRGGGKRAQTQYF. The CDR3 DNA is TGTGCCCTGAGGGGAGGGGGCAAAAGGGCACAGACCCAGTACTTC.

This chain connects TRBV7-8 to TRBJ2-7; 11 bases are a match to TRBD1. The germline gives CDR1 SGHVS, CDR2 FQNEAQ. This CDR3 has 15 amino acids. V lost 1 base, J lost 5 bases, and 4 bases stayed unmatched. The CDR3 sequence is CASSLVGTGGDEQYF. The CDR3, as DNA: TGTGCCAGCAGCTTAGTGGGGACAGGGGGTGACGAGCAGTACTTC.

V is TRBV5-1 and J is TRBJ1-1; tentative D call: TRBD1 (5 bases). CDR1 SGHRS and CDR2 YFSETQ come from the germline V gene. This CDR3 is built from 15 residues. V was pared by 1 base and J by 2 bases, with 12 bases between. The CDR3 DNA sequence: TGCGCCAGCAGCTTGATGACCGGGACTAACACTGAAGCTTTCTTT. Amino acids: CASSLMTGTNTEAFF.

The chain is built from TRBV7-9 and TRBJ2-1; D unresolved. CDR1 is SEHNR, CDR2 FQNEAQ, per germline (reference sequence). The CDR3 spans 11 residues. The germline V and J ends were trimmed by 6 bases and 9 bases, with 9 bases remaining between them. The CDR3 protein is CASSFLLEQFF. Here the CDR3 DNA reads TGTGCCAGCAGTTTCCTACTTGAGCAGTTCTTC.

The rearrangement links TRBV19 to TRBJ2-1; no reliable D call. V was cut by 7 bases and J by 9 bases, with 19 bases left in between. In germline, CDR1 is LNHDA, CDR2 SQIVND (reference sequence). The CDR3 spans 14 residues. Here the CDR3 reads CASNSHLRWVEQFF. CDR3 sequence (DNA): TGTGCCAGTAACTCCCATTTGAGGTGGGTTGAGCAGTTCTTC.

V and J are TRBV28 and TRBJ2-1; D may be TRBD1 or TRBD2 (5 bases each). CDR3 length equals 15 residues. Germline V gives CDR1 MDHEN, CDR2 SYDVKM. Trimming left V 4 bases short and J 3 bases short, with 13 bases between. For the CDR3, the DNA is TGTGCCAGCAGTTCCTCCGGGACCAACTACAATGAGCAGTTCTTC. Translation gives CASSSSGTNYNEQFF.

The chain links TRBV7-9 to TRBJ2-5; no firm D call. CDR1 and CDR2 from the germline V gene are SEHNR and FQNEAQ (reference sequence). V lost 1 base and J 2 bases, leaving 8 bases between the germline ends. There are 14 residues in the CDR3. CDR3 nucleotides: TGTGCCAGCAGCTTAGTTCTGGTTCAAGAGACCCAGTACTTC. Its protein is CASSLVLVQETQYF.

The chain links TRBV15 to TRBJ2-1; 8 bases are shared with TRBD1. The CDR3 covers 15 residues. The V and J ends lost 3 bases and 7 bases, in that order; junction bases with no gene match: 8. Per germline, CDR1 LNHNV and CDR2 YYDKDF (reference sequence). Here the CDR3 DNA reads TGTGCCACCAGCAGCGGACAGGGAAAGGAGAATGAGCAGTTCTTC. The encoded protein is CATSSGQGKENEQFF.

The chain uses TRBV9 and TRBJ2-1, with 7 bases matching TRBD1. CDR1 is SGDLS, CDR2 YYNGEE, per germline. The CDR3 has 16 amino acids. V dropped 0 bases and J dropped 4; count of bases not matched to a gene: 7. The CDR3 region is CASSVGTKQGYNEQFF. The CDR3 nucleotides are TGTGCCAGCAGCGTAGGCACAAAACAGGGGTACAATGAGCAGTTCTTC.

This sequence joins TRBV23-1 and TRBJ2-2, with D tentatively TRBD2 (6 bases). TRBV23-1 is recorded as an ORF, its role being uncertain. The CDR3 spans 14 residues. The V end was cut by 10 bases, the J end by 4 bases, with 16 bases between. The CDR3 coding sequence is TGCGCCACCGTGGGGGGAAACGTCACCGGGGAGCTGTTTTTT. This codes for CATVGGNVTGELFF.

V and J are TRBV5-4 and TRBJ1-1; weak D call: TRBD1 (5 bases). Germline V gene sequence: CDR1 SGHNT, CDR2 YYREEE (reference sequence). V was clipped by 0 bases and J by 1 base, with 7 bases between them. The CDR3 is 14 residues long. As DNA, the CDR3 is TGTGCCAGCAGCTTGGACAGGACGAACACTGAAGCTTTCTTT. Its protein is CASSLDRTNTEAFF.

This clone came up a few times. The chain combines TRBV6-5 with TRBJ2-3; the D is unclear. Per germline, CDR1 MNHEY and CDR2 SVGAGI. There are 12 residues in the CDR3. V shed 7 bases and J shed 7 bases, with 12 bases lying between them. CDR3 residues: CASISHSHTQYF. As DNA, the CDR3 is TGTGCCAGCATTTCCCATTCGCATACGCAGTATTTT.